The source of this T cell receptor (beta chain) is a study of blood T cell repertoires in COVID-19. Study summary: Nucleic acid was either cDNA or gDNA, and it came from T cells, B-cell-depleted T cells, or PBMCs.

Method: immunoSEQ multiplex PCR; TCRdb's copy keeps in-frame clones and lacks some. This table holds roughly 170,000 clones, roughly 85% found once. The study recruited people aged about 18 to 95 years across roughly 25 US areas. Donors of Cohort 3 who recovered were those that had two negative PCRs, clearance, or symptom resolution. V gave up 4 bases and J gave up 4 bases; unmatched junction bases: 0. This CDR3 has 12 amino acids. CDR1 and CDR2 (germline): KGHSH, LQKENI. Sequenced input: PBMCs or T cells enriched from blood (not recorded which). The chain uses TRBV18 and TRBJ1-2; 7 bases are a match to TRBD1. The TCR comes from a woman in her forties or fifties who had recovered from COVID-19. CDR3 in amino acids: CASSRDSYGYTF. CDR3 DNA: TGTGCCAGCTCACGGGACAGCTATGGCTACACCTTC.